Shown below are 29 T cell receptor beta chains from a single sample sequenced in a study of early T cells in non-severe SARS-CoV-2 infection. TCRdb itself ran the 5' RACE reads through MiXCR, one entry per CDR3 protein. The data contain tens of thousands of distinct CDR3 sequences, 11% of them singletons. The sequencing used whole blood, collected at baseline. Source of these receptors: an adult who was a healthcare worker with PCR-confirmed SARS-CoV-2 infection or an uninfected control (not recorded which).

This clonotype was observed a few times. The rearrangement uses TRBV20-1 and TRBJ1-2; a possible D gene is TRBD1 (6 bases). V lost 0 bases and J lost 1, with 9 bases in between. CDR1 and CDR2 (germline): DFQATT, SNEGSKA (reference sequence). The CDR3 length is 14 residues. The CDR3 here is CSAREGGFNYGYTF. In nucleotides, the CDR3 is TGCAGTGCTAGAGAAGGGGGGTTTAACTATGGCTACACCTTC.

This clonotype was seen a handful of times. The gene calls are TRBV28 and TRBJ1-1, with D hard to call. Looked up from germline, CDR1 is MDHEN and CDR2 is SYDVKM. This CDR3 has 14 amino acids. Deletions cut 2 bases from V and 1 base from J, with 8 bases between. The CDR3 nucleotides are TGTGCCAGCAGTTTAAAACGTTGGAACACTGAAGCTTTCTTT. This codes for CASSLKRWNTEAFF.

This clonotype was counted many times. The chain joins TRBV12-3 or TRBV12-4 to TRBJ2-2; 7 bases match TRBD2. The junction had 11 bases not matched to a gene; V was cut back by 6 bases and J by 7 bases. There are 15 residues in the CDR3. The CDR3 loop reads CASRYRSGADGELFF. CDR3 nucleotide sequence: TGTGCCAGCAGATACCGCAGCGGGGCCGACGGGGAGCTGTTTTTT.

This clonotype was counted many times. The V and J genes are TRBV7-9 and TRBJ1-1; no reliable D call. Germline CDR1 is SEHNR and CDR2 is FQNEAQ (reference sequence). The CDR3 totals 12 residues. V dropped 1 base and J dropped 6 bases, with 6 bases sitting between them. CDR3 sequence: CASSLVSAEAFF. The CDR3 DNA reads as TGTGCCAGCAGCTTAGTCAGCGCTGAAGCTTTCTTT.

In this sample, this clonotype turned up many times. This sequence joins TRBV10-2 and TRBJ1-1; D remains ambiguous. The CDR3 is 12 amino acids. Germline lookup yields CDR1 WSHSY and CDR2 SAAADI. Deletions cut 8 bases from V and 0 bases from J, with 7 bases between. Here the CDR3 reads CASCEMNTEAFF. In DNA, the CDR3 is TGCGCCAGCTGCGAAATGAACACTGAAGCTTTCTTT.

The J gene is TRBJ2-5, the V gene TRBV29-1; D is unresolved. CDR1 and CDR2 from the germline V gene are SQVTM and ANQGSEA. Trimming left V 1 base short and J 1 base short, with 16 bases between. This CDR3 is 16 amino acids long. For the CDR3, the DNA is TGCAGCGTTGAAGGGCCGGAAGCCAATGTCCAAGAGACCCAGTACTTC. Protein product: CSVEGPEANVQETQYF.

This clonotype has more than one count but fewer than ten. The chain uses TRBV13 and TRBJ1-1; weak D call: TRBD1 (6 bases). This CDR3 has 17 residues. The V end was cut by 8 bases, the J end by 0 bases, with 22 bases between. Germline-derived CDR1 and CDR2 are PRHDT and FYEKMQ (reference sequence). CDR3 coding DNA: TGTGCCAGCTCACTCTTTCGGGGGGCCCCCATGAACACTGAAGCTTTCTTT. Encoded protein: CASSLFRGAPMNTEAFF. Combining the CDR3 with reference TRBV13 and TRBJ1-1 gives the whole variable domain AAGVIQSPRHLIKEKRETATLKCYPIPRHDTVYWYQQGPGQDPQFLISFYEKMQSDKGSIPDRFSAQQFSDYHSELNMSSLELGDSALYFCASSLFRGAPMNTEAFFGQGTRLTVV.

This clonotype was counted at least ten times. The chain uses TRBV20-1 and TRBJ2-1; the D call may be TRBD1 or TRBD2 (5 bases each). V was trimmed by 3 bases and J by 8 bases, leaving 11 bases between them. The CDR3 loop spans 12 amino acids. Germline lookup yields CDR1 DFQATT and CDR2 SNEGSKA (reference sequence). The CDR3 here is CSARRGWDEQFF. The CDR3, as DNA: TGCAGTGCTAGGAGGGGCTGGGATGAGCAGTTCTTC.

The CDR3 DNA sequence: TGTGCCAGCAGCTTAAGGGCCGTGAACACTGAAGCTTTCTTT. Residues: CASSLRAVNTEAFF. The chain employs TRBV7-9 and TRBJ1-1; D is ambiguous. V was cut by 2 bases and J by 0 bases, with 7 bases left in between. This CDR3 region has 14 residues. Germline V lookup: CDR1 SEHNR, CDR2 FQNEAQ (reference sequence).

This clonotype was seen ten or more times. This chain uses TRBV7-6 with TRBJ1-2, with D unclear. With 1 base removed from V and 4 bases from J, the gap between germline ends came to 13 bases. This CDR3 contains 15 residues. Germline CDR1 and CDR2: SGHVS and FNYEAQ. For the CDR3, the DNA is TGTGCCAGCAGCTTAGAAGTGGGTCTTTCCTATGGCTACACCTTC. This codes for CASSLEVGLSYGYTF.

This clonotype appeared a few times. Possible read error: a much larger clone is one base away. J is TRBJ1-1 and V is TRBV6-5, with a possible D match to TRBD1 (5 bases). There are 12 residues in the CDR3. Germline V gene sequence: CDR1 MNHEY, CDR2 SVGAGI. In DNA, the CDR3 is TGTGCCAGCAGTTACGGGGGGACTGAAGTTTTCTTT. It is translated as CASSYGGTEVFF.

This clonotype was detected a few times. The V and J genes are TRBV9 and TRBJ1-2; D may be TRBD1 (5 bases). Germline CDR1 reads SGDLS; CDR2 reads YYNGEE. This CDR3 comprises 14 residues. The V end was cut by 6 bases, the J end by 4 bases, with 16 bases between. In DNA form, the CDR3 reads TGTGCCAGCACCCGAGTGCCAGGGACCTATGGCTACACCTTC. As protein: CASTRVPGTYGYTF.

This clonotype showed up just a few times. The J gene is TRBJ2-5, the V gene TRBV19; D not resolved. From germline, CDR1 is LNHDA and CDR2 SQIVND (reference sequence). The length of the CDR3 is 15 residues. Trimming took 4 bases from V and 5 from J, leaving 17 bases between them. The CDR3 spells CASSSTGDTWETQYF. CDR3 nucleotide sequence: TGTGCCAGTAGTAGCACCGGTGACACATGGGAGACCCAGTACTTC.

CDR3 sequence: CASRPPGQTSYEQYF. The CDR3, as DNA: TGTGCCAGTCGACCACCGGGACAGACCTCCTACGAGCAGTACTTC. The chain is built from TRBV19 and TRBJ2-7; 7 bases fit TRBD1. Per germline, CDR1 LNHDA and CDR2 SQIVND (reference sequence). CDR3 length equals 15 residues. With 8 bases clipped from V and 0 bases from J, the junction kept 10 bases outside the gene matches.

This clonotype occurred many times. For the CDR3, the DNA is TGTGCCATCAGCACAGAGTCCTATCAGCCCCAGCATTTT. As protein: CAISTESYQPQHF. V usage is TRBV10-3 and J usage is TRBJ1-5, with D uncertain. V was cut by 6 bases and J by 5 bases, with 11 bases left in between. CDR1 and CDR2 (germline): ENHRY, SYGVKD. CDR3 length: 13 residues.

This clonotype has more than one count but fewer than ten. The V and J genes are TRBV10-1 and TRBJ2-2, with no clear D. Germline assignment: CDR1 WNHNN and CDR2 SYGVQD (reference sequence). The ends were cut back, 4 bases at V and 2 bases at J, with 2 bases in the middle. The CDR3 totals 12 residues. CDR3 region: CASSGNTGELFF. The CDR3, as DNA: TGCGCCAGCAGTGGCAACACCGGGGAGCTGTTTTTT.

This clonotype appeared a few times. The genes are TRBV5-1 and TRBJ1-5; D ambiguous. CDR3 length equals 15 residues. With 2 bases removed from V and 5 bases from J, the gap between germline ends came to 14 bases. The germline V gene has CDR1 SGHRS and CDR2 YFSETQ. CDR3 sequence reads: CASSFSPGEDQPQHF. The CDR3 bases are TGCGCCAGCAGCTTCTCTCCCGGGGAGGATCAGCCCCAGCATTTT.

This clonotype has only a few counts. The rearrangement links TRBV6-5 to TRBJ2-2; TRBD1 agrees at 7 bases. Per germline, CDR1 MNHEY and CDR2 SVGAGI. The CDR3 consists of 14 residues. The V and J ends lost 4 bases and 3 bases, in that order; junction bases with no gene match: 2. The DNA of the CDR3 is TGTGCCAGCAGTTTCGACAGGGACACCGGGGAGCTGTTTTTT. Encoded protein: CASSFDRDTGELFF.

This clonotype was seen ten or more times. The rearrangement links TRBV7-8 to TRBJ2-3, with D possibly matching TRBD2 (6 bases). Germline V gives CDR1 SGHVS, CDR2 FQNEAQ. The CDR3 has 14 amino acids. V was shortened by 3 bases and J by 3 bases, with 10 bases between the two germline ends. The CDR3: CASSFLEGTDTQYF. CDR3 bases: TGTGCCAGCAGCTTCTTGGAGGGGACAGATACGCAGTATTTT. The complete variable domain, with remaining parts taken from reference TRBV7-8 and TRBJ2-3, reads GAGVSQSPRYKVAKRGQDVALRCDPISGHVSLFWYQQALGQGPEFLTYFQNEAQLDKSGLPSDRFFAERPEGSVSTLKIQRTQQEDSAVYLCASSFLEGTDTQYFGPGTRLTVL.

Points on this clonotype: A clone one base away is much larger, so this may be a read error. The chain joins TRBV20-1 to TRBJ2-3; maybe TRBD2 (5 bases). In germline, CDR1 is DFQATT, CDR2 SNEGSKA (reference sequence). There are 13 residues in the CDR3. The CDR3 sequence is CSTRSPLADTQYF. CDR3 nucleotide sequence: TGCAGTACTAGATCCCCTCTTGCGGATACGCAGTATTTT.

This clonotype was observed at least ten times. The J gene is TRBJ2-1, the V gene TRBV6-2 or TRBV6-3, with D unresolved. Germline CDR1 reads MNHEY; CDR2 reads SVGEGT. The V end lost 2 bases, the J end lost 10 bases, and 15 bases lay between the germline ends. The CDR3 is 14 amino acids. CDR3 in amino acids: CASSYGSSKGEQFF. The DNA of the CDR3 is TGTGCCAGCAGTTACGGTAGTTCCAAGGGCGAGCAGTTCTTC.

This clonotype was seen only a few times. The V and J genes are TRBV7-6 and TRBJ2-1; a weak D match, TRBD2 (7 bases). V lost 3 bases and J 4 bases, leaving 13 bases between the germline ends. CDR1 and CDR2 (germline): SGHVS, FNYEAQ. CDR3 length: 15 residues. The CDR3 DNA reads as TGTGCCAGCAGCTTTGGGCGGGGGCCTTACAATGAGCAGTTCTTC. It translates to CASSFGRGPYNEQFF.

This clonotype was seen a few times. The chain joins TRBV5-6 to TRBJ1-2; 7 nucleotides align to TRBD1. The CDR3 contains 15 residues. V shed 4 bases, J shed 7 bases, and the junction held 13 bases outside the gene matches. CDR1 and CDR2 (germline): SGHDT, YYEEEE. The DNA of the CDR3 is TGTGCCAGCAGCCCGGACAGGTCCCTTTTGCGTGGCTACACCTTC. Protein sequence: CASSPDRSLLRGYTF.

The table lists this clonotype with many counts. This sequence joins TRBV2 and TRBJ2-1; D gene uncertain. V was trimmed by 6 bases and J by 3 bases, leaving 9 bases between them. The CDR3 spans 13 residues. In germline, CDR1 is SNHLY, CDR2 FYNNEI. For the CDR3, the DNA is TGTGCCAGCAGCACAGAACTCTACAATGAGCAGTTCTTC. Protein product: CASSTELYNEQFF.

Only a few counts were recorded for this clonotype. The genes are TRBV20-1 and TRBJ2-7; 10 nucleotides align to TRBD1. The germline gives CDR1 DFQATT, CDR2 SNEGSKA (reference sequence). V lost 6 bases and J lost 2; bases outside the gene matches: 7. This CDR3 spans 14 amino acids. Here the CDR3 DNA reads TGCAGTGCGCCCTCCGGGACAGGGGCCTACGAGCAGTACTTC. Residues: CSAPSGTGAYEQYF.

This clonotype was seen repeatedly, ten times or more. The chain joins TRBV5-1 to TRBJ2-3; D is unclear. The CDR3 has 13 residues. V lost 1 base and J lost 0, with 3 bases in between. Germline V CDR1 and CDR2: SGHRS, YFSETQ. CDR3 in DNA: TGCGCCAGCAGCTTGCCTAGCACAGATACGCAGTATTTT. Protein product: CASSLPSTDTQYF.

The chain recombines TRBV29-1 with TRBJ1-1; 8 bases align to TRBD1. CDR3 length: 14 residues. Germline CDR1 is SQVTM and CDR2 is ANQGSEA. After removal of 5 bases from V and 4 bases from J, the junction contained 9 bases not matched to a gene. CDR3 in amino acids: CSVTSGGRGTEAFF. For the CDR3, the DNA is TGCAGCGTTACCTCAGGGGGCCGGGGCACTGAAGCTTTCTTT.

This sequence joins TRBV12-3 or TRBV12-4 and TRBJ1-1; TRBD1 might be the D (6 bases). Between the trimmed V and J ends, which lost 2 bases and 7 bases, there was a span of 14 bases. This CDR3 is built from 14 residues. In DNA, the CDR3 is TGTGCCAGCAGTTTAAGGGGGGGTGACGGTGAAGCTTTCTTT. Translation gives CASSLRGGDGEAFF.

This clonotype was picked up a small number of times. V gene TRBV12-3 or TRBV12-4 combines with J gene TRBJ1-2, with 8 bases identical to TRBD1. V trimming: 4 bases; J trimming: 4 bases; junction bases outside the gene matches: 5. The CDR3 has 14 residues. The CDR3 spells CASSWTGNPYGYTF. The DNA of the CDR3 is TGTGCCAGCAGTTGGACAGGGAACCCCTATGGCTACACCTTC.